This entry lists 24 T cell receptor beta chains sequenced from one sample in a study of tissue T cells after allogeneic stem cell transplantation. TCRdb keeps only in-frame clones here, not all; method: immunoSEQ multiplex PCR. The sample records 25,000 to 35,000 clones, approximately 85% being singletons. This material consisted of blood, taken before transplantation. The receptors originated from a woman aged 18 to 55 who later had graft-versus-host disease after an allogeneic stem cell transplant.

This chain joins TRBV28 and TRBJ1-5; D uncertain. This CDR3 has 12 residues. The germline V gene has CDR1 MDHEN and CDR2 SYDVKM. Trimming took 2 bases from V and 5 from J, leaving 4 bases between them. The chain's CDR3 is CASSLIDQPQHF. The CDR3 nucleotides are TGTGCCAGCAGTTTAATAGATCAGCCCCAGCATTTT.

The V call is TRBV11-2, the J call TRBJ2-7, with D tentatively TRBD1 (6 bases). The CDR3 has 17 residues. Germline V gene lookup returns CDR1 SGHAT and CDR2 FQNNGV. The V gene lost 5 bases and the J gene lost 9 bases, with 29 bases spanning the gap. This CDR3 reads CASSQQTDRFGDDWQYF. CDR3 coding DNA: TGTGCCAGCAGCCAACAAACCGACAGGTTCGGTGATGACTGGCAGTACTTC.

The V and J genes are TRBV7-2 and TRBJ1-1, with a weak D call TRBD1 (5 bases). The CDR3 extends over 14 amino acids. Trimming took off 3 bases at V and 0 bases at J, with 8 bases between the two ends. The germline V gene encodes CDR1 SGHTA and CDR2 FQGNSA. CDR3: CASSFSGMNTEAFF. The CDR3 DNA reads TGTGCCAGCAGCTTTTCAGGGATGAACACTGAAGCTTTCTTT.

Written as DNA, the CDR3 is TGTGCCATCACTCCGGGGCCGATAAACTATGGCTACACCTTC. Translated, it gives CAITPGPINYGYTF. This chain joins TRBV10-3 and TRBJ1-2, with D tentatively TRBD1 (5 bases). V shed 7 bases and J shed 2 bases, with 14 bases lying between them. From germline, CDR1 is ENHRY and CDR2 SYGVKD. This CDR3 has 14 residues.

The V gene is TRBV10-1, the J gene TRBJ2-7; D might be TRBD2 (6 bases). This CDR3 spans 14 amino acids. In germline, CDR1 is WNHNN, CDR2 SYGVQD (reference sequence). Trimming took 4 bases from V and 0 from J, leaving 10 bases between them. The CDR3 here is CASSVGGSSYEQYF. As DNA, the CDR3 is TGCGCCAGCAGTGTCGGGGGTAGCTCCTACGAGCAGTACTTC.

The CDR3 DNA follows: TGTGCCAGCAGCCCAAACCCAGGGGTAGAAAATTCACCCCTCCACTTT. Amino acids: CASSPNPGVENSPLHF. J is TRBJ1-6 and V is TRBV4-2; D may be TRBD1 (6 bases). The ends were cut back, 4 bases at V and 7 bases at J, with 17 bases in the middle. CDR3 length equals 16 residues. Germline V gene data show CDR1 as LGHNA and CDR2 as YNFKEQ.

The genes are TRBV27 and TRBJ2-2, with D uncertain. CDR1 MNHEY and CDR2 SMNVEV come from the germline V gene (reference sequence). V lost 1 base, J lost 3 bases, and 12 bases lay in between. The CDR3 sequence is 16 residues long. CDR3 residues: CASSLLGLSDTGELFF. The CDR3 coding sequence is TGTGCCAGCAGTTTATTAGGGCTCTCCGACACCGGGGAGCTGTTTTTT.

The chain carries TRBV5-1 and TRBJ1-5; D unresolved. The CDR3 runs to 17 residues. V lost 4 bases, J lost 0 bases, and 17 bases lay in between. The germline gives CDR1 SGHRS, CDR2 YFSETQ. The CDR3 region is CASSRLRPGISNQPQHF. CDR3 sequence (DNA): TGCGCCAGCAGCCGTTTACGGCCGGGGATTAGCAATCAGCCCCAGCATTTT.

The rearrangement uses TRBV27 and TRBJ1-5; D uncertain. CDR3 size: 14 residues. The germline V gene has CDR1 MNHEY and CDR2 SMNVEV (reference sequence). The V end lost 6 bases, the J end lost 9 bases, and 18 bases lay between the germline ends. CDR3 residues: CASSGNSGPRPQHF. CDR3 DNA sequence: TGTGCCAGCAGCGGCAACAGCGGGCCACGGCCCCAGCATTTT.

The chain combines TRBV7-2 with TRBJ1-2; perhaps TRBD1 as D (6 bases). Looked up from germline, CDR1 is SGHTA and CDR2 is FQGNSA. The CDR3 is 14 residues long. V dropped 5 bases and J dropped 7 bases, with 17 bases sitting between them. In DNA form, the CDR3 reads TGTGCCAGCAGCCCACTCACAGGGCTCGTTGGCTACACCTTC. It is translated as CASSPLTGLVGYTF. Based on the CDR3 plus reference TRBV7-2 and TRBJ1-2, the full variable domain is GAGVSQSPSNKVTEKGKDVELRCDPISGHTALYWYRQSLGQGLEFLIYFQGNSAPDKSGLPSDRFSAERTGGSVSTLTIQRTQQEDSAVYLCASSPLTGLVGYTFGSGTRLTVV.

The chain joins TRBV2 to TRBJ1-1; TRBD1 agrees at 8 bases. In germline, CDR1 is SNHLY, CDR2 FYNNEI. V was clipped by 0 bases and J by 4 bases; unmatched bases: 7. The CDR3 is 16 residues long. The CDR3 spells CASSEAKVGQGTEAFF. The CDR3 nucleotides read TGTGCCAGCAGTGAAGCTAAGGTTGGACAGGGCACTGAAGCTTTCTTT.

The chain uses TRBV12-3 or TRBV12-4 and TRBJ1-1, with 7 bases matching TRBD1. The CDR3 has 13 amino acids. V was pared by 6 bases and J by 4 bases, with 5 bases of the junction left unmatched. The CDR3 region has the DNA TGTGCCAGCAGGTACACAGGGGCCACTGAAGCTTTCTTT. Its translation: CASRYTGATEAFF.

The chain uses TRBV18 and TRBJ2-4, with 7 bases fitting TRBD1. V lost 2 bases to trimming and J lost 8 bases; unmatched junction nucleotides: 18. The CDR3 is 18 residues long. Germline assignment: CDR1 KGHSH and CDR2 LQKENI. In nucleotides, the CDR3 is TGTGCCAGCTCACCATTTTCCCAGGTCCAGACAGGGAGCCACATTCAGTACTTC. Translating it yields CASSPFSQVQTGSHIQYF.

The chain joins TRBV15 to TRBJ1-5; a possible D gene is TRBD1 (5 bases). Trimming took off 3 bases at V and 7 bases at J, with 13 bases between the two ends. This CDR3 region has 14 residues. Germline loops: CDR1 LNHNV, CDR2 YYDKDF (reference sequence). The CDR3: CATSSGPGGQPQHF. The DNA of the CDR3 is TGTGCCACCAGCAGCGGTCCGGGGGGGCAGCCCCAGCATTTT.

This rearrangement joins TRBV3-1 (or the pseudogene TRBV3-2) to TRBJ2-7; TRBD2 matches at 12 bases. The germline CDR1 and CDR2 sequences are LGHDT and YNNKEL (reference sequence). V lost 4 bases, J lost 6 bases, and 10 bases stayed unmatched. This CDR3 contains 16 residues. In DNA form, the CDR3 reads TGTGCCAGCAGCCTTAGCCTCCCTAGCGGGGGGGCCGAGCAGTACTTC. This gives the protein CASSLSLPSGGAEQYF.

The CDR3 reads CASSWTSPRGTGELFF. The CDR3 nucleotides are TGCGCCAGCAGTTGGACTAGCCCACGGGGCACCGGGGAGCTGTTTTTT. The chain has TRBV5-1 and TRBJ2-2; TRBD2 matches at 8 bases. Germline values: CDR1 SGHRS, CDR2 YFSETQ. The CDR3 extends over 16 amino acids. V was clipped by 5 bases and J by 4 bases; unmatched bases: 10.

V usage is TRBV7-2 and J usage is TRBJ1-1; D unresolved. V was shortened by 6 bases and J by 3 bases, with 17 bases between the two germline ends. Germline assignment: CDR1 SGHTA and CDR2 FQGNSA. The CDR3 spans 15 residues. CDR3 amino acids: CASSRIAIFDTEAFF. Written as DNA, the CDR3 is TGTGCCAGCAGTCGAATTGCGATTTTCGACACTGAAGCTTTCTTT. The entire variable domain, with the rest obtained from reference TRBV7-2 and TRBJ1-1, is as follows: GAGVSQSPSNKVTEKGKDVELRCDPISGHTALYWYRQSLGQGLEFLIYFQGNSAPDKSGLPSDRFSAERTGGSVSTLTIQRTQQEDSAVYLCASSRIAIFDTEAFFGQGTRLTVV.

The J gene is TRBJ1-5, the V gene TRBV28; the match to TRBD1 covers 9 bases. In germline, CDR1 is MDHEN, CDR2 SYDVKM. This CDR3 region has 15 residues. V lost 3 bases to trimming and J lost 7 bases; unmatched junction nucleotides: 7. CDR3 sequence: CASSFQTGGWQPQHF. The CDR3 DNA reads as TGTGCCAGCAGTTTCCAGACAGGGGGTTGGCAGCCCCAGCATTTT.

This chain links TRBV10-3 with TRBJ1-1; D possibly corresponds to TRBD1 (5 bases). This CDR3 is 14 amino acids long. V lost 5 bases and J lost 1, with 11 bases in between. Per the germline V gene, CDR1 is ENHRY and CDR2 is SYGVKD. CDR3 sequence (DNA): TGTGCCATCAGTAATAGGGGACGGAACACTGAAGCTTTCTTT. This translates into CAISNRGRNTEAFF.

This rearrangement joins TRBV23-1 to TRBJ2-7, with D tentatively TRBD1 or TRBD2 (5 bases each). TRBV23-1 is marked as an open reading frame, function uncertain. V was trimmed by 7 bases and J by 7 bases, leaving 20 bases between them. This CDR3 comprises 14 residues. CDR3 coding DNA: TGCGCCAGCAATCAGATTGTGGGGCGGAGGGAGCAGTACTTC. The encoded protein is CASNQIVGRREQYF.

CDR3 in amino acids: CASSQRTVNPYEQYF. CDR3 coding DNA: TGTGCCAGCAGCCAAAGGACAGTTAACCCCTACGAGCAGTACTTC. The chain employs TRBV6-5 and TRBJ2-7; the D gene is possibly TRBD1 (6 bases). This CDR3 spans 15 amino acids. The V gene lost 6 bases and the J gene lost 2 bases, with 17 bases spanning the gap. CDR1 is MNHEY, CDR2 SVGAGI, per germline.

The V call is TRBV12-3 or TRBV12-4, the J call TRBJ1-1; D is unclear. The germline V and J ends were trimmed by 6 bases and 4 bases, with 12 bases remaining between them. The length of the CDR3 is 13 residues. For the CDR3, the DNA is TGTGCCAGCAGCCCCCTGGTAGGCACTGAAGCTTTCTTT. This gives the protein CASSPLVGTEAFF.

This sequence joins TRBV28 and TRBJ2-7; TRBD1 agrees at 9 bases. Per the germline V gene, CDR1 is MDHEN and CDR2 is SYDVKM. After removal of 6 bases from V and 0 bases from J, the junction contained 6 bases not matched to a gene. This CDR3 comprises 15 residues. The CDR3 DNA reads TGTGCCAGCAGCTTTGGGACAGGGATCTCCTACGAGCAGTACTTC. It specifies CASSFGTGISYEQYF.

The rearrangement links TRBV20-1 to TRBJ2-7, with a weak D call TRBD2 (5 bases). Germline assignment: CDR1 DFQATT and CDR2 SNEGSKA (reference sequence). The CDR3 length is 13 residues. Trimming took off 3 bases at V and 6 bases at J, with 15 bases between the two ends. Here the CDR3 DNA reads TGCAGTGCTAGTAGGCTAGCAGGCGCCGAGCAGTACTTC. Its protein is CSASRLAGAEQYF.